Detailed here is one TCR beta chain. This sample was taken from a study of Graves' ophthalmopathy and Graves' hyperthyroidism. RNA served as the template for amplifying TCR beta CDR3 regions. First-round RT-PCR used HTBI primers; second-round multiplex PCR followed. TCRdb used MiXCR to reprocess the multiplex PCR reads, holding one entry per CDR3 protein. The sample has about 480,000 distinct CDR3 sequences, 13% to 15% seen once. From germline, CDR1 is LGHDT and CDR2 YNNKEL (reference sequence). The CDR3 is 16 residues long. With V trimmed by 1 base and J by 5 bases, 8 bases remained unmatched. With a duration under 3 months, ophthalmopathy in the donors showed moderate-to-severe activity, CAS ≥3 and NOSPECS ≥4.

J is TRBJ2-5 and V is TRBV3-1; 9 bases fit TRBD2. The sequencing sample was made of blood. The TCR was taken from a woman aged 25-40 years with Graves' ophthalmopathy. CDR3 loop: CASSQGLAVMRETQYF. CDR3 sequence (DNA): TGTGCCAGCAGCCAAGGACTAGCGGTGATGAGGGAGACCCAGTACTTC.